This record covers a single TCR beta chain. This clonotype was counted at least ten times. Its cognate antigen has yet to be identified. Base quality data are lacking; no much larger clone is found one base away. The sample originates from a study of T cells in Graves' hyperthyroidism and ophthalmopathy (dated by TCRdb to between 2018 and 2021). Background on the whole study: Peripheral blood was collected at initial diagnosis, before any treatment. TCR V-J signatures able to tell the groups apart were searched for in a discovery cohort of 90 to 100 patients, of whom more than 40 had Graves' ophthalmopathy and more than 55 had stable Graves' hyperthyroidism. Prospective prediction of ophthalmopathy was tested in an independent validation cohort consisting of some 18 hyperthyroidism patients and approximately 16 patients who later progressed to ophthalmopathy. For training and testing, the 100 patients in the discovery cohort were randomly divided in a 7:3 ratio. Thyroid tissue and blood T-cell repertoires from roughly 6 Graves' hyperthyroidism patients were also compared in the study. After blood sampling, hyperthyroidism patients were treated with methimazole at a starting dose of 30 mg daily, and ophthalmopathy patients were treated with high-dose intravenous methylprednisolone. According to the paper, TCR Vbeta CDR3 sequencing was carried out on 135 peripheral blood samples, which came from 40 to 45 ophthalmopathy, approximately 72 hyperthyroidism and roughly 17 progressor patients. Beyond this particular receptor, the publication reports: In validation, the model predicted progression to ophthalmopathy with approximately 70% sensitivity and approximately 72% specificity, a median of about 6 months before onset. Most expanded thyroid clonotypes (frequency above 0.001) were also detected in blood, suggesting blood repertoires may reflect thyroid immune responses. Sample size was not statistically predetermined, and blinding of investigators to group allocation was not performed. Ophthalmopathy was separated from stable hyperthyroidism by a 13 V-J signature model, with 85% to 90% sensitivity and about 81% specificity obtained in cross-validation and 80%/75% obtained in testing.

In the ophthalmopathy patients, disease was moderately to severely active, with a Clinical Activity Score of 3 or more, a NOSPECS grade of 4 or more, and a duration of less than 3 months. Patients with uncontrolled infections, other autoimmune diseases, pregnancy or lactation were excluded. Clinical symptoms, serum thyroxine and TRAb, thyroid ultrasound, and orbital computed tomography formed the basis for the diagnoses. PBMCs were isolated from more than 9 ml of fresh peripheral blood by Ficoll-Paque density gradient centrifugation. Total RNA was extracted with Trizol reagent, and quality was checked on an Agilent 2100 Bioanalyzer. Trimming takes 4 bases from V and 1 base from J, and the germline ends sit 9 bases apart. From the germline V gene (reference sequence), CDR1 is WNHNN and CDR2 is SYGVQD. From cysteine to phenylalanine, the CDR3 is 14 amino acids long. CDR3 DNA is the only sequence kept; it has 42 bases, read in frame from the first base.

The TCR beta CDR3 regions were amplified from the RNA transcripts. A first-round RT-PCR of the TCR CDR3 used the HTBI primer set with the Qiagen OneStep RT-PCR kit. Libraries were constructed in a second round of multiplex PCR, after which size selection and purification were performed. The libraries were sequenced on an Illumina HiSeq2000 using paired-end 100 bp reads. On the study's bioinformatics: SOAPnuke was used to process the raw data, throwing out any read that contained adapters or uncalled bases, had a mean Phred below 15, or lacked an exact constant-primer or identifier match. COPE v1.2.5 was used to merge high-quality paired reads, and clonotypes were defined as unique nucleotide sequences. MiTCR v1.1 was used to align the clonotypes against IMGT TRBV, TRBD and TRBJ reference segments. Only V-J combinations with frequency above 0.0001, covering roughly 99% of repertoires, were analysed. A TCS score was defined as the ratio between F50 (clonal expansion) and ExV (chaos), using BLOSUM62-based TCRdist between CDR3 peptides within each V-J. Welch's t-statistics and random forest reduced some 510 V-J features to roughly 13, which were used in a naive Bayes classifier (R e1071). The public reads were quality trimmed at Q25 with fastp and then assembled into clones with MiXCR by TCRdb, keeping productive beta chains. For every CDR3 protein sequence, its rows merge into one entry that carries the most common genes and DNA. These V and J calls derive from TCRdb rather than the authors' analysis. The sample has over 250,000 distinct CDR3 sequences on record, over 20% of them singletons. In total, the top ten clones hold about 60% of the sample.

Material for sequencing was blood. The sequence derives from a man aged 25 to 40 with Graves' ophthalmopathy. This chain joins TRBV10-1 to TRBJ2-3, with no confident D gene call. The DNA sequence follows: TGCGCCAGCAGTGCAAGTACCCGCACAGATACGCAGTATTTT. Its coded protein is CASSASTRTDTQYF.